This T cell receptor (beta chain) was identified during a study of blood T cell repertoires in COVID-19. Trimming cost V 7 bases and J 0 bases, with 12 bases left between them. The germline CDR1 and CDR2 sequences are MDHEN and SYDVKM. This CDR3 region has 14 residues. Assay used: immunoSEQ multiplex PCR; TCRdb lists only in-frame clones, some missing. The sample lists about 260,000 clones, about nine tenths occurring once. The V gene is TRBV28, the J gene TRBJ1-2; no reliable D call. The sequence came from a middle-aged woman who had recovered from COVID-19. The sequenced sample was peripheral blood. CDR3 DNA: TGTGCCAGCACCTACGGACTTCCTAACTATGGCTACACCTTC. Translation: CASTYGLPNYGYTF.